This TCR beta chain stems from a study of vaccination effects on CD4 cells after COVID-19. Study results and caveats: Nearly all vaccine-induced clones in healthy recipients recognized only SARS-CoV-2. Whether induced by infection or by vaccine, clones showed marked clonal contraction late after vaccination.

The ViraFEST assay expanded antigen-specific CD4+ T cells with viral peptide pools before sequencing. Isolating CD4+ T cells followed ten to eleven days of culture. Peptides at approximately 9.6 ug/ml and IL-2 at about 9.2 IU/ml were added to two million PBMC per well. This clone was counted a single time. The antigen is undetermined. The assay was immunoSEQ multiplex PCR, and TCRdb's table has in-frame clones only and misses some. This table holds about 20,000 clones, around three quarters found once. Germline V lookup: CDR1 SGHDT, CDR2 YYEEEE. The length of the CDR3 is 15 residues. The V end was cut by 4 bases, the J end by 3 bases, with 17 bases between.

The source was CD4+ T cells from PBMCs cultured with HCoV-229E spike peptides, collected before COVID-19 vaccination. The rearrangement links TRBV5-6 to TRBJ2-7; D may be TRBD2 (5 bases). The sequence was obtained from a human donor who received a COVID-19 vaccine. CDR3 sequence: CASSPRGWYGYEQYF. CDR3 DNA: TGTGCCAGCAGCCCCCGAGGGTGGTACGGCTACGAGCAGTACTTC.